The rows below give T cell receptor beta chains drawn from one sample of a study of shared clonotypes between healthy human individuals. TCRdb's copy holds only in-frame clones and misses some; the assay was immunoSEQ multiplex PCR. The sample consists of around 430,000 clones, 75% to 85% of them appearing once. The source material was PBMCs. Source of these receptors: a woman between 40 and 50 years old in good health. Some clones in this sample may be carry-over from other donors' samples. Each CDR3 is given with its conserved first and last residue. The D gene is left open where the match is weak. Rows may omit the clone size; those that give it use once, few, many or a size class.

TRBV7-6	12	TRBJ2-7	NA	NA	CASSLEGREQYF
TRBV18	15	TRBJ1-5	few	NA	CASSPQGLSNQPQHF
TRBV9	15	TRBJ2-5	few	TRBD2	CASSISGRASETQYF
TRBV28	10	NA	NA	NA	CASGYYEQYF
TRBV6-1	15	TRBJ1-2	NA	NA	CASSETILANYGYTF
TRBV6-4	14	TRBJ2-1	NA	TRBD1	CASSEGTGGNEQFF
TRBV2	13	TRBJ1-4	NA	NA	CARGSPTNEKLFF
TRBV5-1	15	TRBJ2-1	NA	NA	CASSSGTGESMKQFF
TRBV6-5	13	TRBJ1-2	NA	NA	CASRETGYYGYTF
TRBV7-2	15	TRBJ2-2	few	TRBD2	CASSQLAGETGELFF
TRBV20-1	11	NA	NA	NA	CSARGSYEQYF
TRBV4-2	18	TRBJ2-3	NA	TRBD2	CASSQDWTSAWGTDTQYF
TRBV4-1	17	TRBJ2-7	few	NA	CASRNSPREPRSYEQYF
TRBV5-4	14	TRBJ2-3	once	NA	CASSLASGADTQYF
TRBV6-5	13	TRBJ2-1	NA	NA	CASSPLLGYEQFF
TRBV28	14	TRBJ1-3	NA	TRBD1	CASSDGTGTDTIYF
TRBV11-1	12	TRBJ2-1	few	NA	CASSSSLSEQFF
TRBV10-3	14	TRBJ2-2	NA	NA	CAVSGHSNTGELFF
TRBV2	14	TRBJ1-4	NA	NA	CASRLSQGFGKLFF
TRBV7-2	14	TRBJ2-4	NA	TRBD2	CASSLAGGENIQYF
TRBV2	14	TRBJ2-4	NA	TRBD1	CASREDRAKNIQYF
TRBV6-1	15	TRBJ2-1	NA	NA	CASRPEGGQLRGQFF
TRBV5-6	15	TRBJ2-7	NA	TRBD2	CASSFGAGGHYEQYF
TRBV28	15	TRBJ2-1	NA	NA	CASSLQGLGNNEQFF